Given below is one T cell receptor (beta chain) in context. Authors' analysis steps: It was from reference gene primer amplification that nucleated cell counts were estimated. The data were produced by immunoSEQ multiplex PCR, yet TCRdb's version contains in-frame clones alone and is incomplete. The V and J calls and clone size come from that table; D and trimming were worked out from the DNA. Among about 24,000 clones listed, about nine tenths were seen once. Trimming removed 4 bases from V and 8 bases from J; junction bases left unmatched: 16. This CDR3 region has 17 residues. CDR1 and CDR2 (germline): LNHDA, SQIVND (reference sequence). The data derive from a study of blood T cell repertoires in COVID-19. Overall study: COVID-19 samples, acute and convalescent, were from the United States, Italy and Spain. T cells, B-cell-depleted T cells, or PBMCs provided the cDNA or gDNA that served as material.

The origin of this receptor is a woman aged 70-85 years with active COVID-19. This sequence joins TRBV19 and TRBJ2-1; 8 nucleotides line up with TRBD1. The sequencing sample was made of peripheral blood. CDR3 loop: CASSTPVGRGRLDEQFF. The CDR3 coding sequence is TGTGCCAGTAGTACCCCTGTTGGCAGGGGGCGCTTAGATGAGCAGTTCTTC.